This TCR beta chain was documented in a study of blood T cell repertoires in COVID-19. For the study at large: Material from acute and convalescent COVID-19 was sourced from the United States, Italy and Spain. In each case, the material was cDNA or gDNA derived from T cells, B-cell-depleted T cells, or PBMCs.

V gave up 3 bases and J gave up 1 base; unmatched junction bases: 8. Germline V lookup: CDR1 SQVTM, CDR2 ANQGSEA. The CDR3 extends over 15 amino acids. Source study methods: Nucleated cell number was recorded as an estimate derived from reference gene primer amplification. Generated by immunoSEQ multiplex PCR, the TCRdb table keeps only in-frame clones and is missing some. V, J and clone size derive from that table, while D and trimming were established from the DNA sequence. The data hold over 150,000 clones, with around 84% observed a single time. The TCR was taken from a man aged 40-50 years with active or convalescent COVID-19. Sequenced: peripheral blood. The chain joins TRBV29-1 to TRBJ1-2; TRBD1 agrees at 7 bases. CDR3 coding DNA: TGCAGCGTTGAGACAGGGAAACGGGTTAACTATGGCTACACCTTC. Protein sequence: CSVETGKRVNYGYTF.